The 25 T cell receptor beta chains below all came from one sample that was sequenced in a study of T-cell reconstitution after alpha-beta-depleted transplantation in children. TCRbeta library construction was performed incorporating unique molecular identifiers. TCRdb reprocessed the PCR reads with MiXCR, giving one entry per CDR3 protein. The data contain a few hundred thousand distinct CDR3 sequences, 20% to 30% of them seen just once; the ten biggest clones take up approximately 39%. The source material was PBMCs, sampled before TCRalphabeta/CD19-depleted stem cell transplant. All receptors derive from a boy under two years old with Wiskott-Aldrich syndrome, due to receive a stem cell transplant.

This clonotype appeared a few times. This chain uses TRBV15 with TRBJ1-2; D gene uncertain. Trimming took off 0 bases at V and 2 bases at J, with 10 bases between the two ends. CDR1 and CDR2 from the germline V gene are LNHNV and YYDKDF (reference sequence). This CDR3 spans 15 amino acids. The CDR3 DNA reads as TGTGCCACCAGCAGAGATCCGGGGTCCAACTATGGCTACACCTTC. Protein sequence: CATSRDPGSNYGYTF.

V gene TRBV5-1 combines with J gene TRBJ1-2; tentative D call: TRBD1 (5 bases). Germline CDR1 reads SGHRS; CDR2 reads YFSETQ. V gave up 4 bases and J gave up 4 bases, with 17 bases separating them. The CDR3 runs to 15 residues. The CDR3 nucleotides read TGCGCCAGCAGCCTGGGGACGGCTTTATTCTATGGCTACACCTTC. Translating gives CASSLGTALFYGYTF.

This clonotype has only a few counts. The chain has TRBV5-1 and TRBJ2-1; 9 bases are a match to TRBD1. Germline CDR1 and CDR2: SGHRS and YFSETQ. CDR3 length equals 16 residues. With V trimmed by 4 bases and J by 4 bases, 9 bases remained unmatched. CDR3 protein: CASSSAGTGQYNEQFF. The CDR3 coding sequence is TGCGCCAGCAGCAGTGCCGGGACAGGGCAGTACAATGAGCAGTTCTTC.

The chain has TRBV20-1 and TRBJ2-1; a weak D match, TRBD2 (5 bases). V gave up 6 bases and J gave up 8 bases, with 23 bases separating them. CDR3 length: 15 amino acids. Germline assignment: CDR1 DFQATT and CDR2 SNEGSKA (reference sequence). The DNA for the CDR3 is TGCAGTGCCGAACCCACTAGATATGGGGTGGATGAGCAGTTCTTC. Residues: CSAEPTRYGVDEQFF.

The genes are TRBV10-3 and TRBJ2-7; 14 nucleotides agree with TRBD2. This CDR3 is 14 amino acids long. The J segment lost 4 bases and the V segment lost 6 bases, leaving 2 bases of the junction unmatched. The V gene's germline CDR1 is ENHRY and CDR2 SYGVKD. For the CDR3, the DNA is TGTGCCATCAGGGGGACTAGCGGGGGATACGAGCAGTACTTC. It codes for CAIRGTSGGYEQYF.

This chain uses TRBV6-1 with TRBJ1-1; D might be TRBD1 (5 bases). The CDR3 has 13 residues. Germline V gives CDR1 MNHNS, CDR2 SASEGT. Trimming pared 5 bases from V and 2 bases from J, leaving 9 bases between. The CDR3 loop reads CASSMDTNTEAFF. The CDR3 DNA reads as TGTGCCAGCAGTATGGACACCAACACTGAAGCTTTCTTT.

This clonotype was found a few times. The rearrangement uses TRBV3-1 and TRBJ2-1; D perhaps matches TRBD2 (6 bases). Germline lookup yields CDR1 LGHDT and CDR2 YNNKEL (reference sequence). Trimming took 6 bases from V and 9 from J, leaving 30 bases between them. The CDR3 extends over 18 amino acids. DNA of the CDR3: TGTGCCAGCAGTGGACTCCCCGGGACTCAAGGGCGGTTTACTGAGCAGTTCTTC. Protein sequence: CASSGLPGTQGRFTEQFF.

The chain combines TRBV4-1 with TRBJ2-7; 12 bases agree with TRBD1. Per the germline V gene, CDR1 is MGHRA and CDR2 is YSYEKL. After removal of 0 bases from V and 2 bases from J, the junction contained 11 bases not matched to a gene. The CDR3 sequence is 19 residues long. The CDR3 nucleotides are TGCGCCAGCAGCCAAGATTCGTTGCGGGGACAGGGGGCTACCTACGAGCAGTACTTC. This codes for CASSQDSLRGQGATYEQYF.

This clonotype was seen a handful of times. The gene calls are TRBV7-9 and TRBJ2-2; the D gene is possibly TRBD2 (5 bases). The length of the CDR3 is 16 residues. With 1 base removed from V and 4 bases from J, the gap between germline ends came to 13 bases. Germline V gene data show CDR1 as SEHNR and CDR2 as FQNEAQ (reference sequence). The CDR3 nucleotides are TGTGCCAGCAGCTTAGGCCTGGGAGTTCGCACCGGGGAGCTGTTTTTT. Encoded protein: CASSLGLGVRTGELFF.

The chain is built from TRBV27 and TRBJ1-4; TRBD1 is a possible D gene (6 bases). The germline V and J ends were trimmed by 3 bases and 4 bases, with 9 bases remaining between them. CDR3 size: 14 residues. The V gene's germline CDR1 is MNHEY and CDR2 SMNVEV (reference sequence). The CDR3 nucleotides read TGTGCCAGCAGTTTGAGGGGGTATAATGAAAAACTGTTTTTT. Protein: CASSLRGYNEKLFF.

This clonotype has a handful of counts. The V and J genes are TRBV20-1 and TRBJ2-1, with 9 positions matching TRBD2. The CDR3 runs to 15 residues. J gave up 5 bases and V 0 bases, and 5 bases lay outside the gene matches. Germline V CDR1 and CDR2: DFQATT, SNEGSKA (reference sequence). In DNA, the CDR3 is TGCAGTGCTAGAGATAGGGTAGCGGGAGACAATGAGCAGTTCTTC. Residues: CSARDRVAGDNEQFF.

Only a few counts were recorded for this clonotype. The chain is built from TRBV5-1 and TRBJ2-5, with TRBD1 matching over 7 bases. V was pared by 3 bases and J by 1 base, with 9 bases of the junction left unmatched. CDR3 length: 16 residues. Germline V gives CDR1 SGHRS, CDR2 YFSETQ. CDR3 DNA sequence: TGCGCCAGCAGCTGGGATTGGACAGGCCTCCAAGAGACCCAGTACTTC. This encodes CASSWDWTGLQETQYF. Complete variable domain (other parts from reference TRBV5-1 and TRBJ2-5): KAGVTQTPRYLIKTRGQQVTLSCSPISGHRSVSWYQQTPGQGLQFLFEYFSETQRNKGNFPGRFSGRQFSNSRSEMNVSTLELGDSALYLCASSWDWTGLQETQYFGPGTRLLVL.

This clonotype was counted only a few times. The chain combines TRBV20-1 with TRBJ2-3, with 14 bases matching TRBD2. The CDR3 runs 16 residues. Germline V gene lookup returns CDR1 DFQATT and CDR2 SNEGSKA (reference sequence). J lost 2 bases, V lost 3 bases, and 4 bases had no gene match. The CDR3 here is CSASTGLAGVTDTQYF. The CDR3 bases are TGCAGTGCTAGCACGGGACTAGCGGGAGTCACAGATACGCAGTATTTT.

This clonotype came up a few times. Its ends do not fully match the called genes, so a read error is possible. The chain combines TRBV27 with TRBJ1-2; 9 bases agree with TRBD1. Germline CDR1 is MNHEY and CDR2 is SMNVEV (reference sequence). CDR3 length: 16 residues. In DNA form, the CDR3 reads TGTGCCAGCAGTTTAATCGGGGGGACAGGGCTCTATGGTTACACCTTC. It translates to CASSLIGGTGLYGYTF.

The genes are TRBV3-1 and TRBJ2-1; 8 positions agree with TRBD2. The germline gives CDR1 LGHDT, CDR2 YNNKEL (reference sequence). V lost 6 bases, J lost 1 base, and 14 bases stayed unmatched. CDR3 length: 18 amino acids. CDR3: CASSLGGAAGESYNEQFF. CDR3 bases: TGTGCCAGCAGTTTGGGGGGGGCAGCGGGAGAGTCCTACAATGAGCAGTTCTTC.

The chain recombines TRBV30 with TRBJ1-1; D ambiguous. V was trimmed by 4 bases and J by 0 bases, leaving 3 bases between them. The CDR3 is 11 amino acids. The germline gives CDR1 GTSNPN, CDR2 SVGIG (reference sequence). The CDR3 reads CAWNVNTEAFF. As DNA, the CDR3 is TGTGCCTGGAATGTGAACACTGAAGCTTTCTTT. Supplemented by reference TRBV30 and TRBJ1-1, the full variable domain reads SQTIHQWPATLVQPVGSPLSLECTVEGTSNPNLYWYRQAAGRGLQLLFYSVGIGQISSEVPQNLSASRPQDRQFILSSKKLLLSDSGFYLCAWNVNTEAFFGQGTRLTVV.

This clonotype occurred a few times. V and J are TRBV11-2 and TRBJ1-5, with TRBD1 as a possible D gene (5 bases). The CDR3 spans 11 residues. V was cut by 2 bases and J by 12 bases, with 8 bases left in between. The germline V gene encodes CDR1 SGHAT and CDR2 FQNNGV. This chain's CDR3 is CASSLWGRQHF. The CDR3 DNA reads TGTGCCAGCAGCTTATGGGGCCGCCAGCATTTT. Filled out from reference TRBV11-2 and TRBJ1-5, the complete variable domain reads EAGVAQSPRYKIIEKRQSVAFWCNPISGHATLYWYQQILGQGPKLLIQFQNNGVVDDSQLPKDRFSAERLKGVDSTLKIQPAKLEDSAVYLCASSLWGRQHFGDGTRLSIL.

V gene TRBV2 combines with J gene TRBJ1-3; D call uncertain. Per germline, CDR1 SNHLY and CDR2 FYNNEI. The CDR3 spans 16 residues. Trimming took off 4 bases at V and 0 bases at J, with 13 bases between the two ends. The chain's CDR3 is CASSVQAAGSGNTIYF. In nucleotides, the CDR3 is TGTGCCAGCAGTGTTCAGGCAGCCGGCTCTGGAAACACCATATATTTT.

This clonotype was recorded a few times. The V and J genes are TRBV10-2 and TRBJ2-5; 9 nucleotides line up with TRBD2. The germline V gene has CDR1 WSHSY and CDR2 SAAADI. J gave up 4 bases and V 4 bases, and 10 bases lay outside the gene matches. The CDR3 is 16 amino acids. CDR3 amino acids: CASSVSLAGGGETQYF. The DNA of the CDR3 is TGCGCCAGCAGTGTCTCACTAGCGGGCGGGGGAGAGACCCAGTACTTC.

This clonotype was picked up a small number of times. V gene TRBV5-1 combines with J gene TRBJ1-6; 8 bases fit TRBD1. The CDR3 runs to 15 residues. Germline lookup yields CDR1 SGHRS and CDR2 YFSETQ. V trimming: 6 bases; J trimming: 6 bases; junction bases outside the gene matches: 8. For the CDR3, the DNA is TGCGCCAGCACCAGCGGCGGACAGGGTAATTCACCCCTCCACTTT. Protein: CASTSGGQGNSPLHF.

This clonotype was counted between two and nine times. The chain has TRBV10-3 and TRBJ2-1; D gene unclear. V was cut by 3 bases and J by 0 bases, with 12 bases left in between. The CDR3 loop spans 16 amino acids. In germline, CDR1 is ENHRY, CDR2 SYGVKD. Here the CDR3 DNA reads TGTGCCATCAGTGATTTGGGGTCCCCCTCCTACAATGAGCAGTTCTTC. As protein: CAISDLGSPSYNEQFF.

This chain uses TRBV3-1 with TRBJ2-2; 9 bases fit TRBD1. Trimming took 4 bases from V and 6 from J; bases not matched to a gene: 9. The CDR3 is 16 residues long. In germline, CDR1 is LGHDT, CDR2 YNNKEL (reference sequence). The CDR3 protein is CASSRGTGISPGELFF. DNA for the CDR3: TGTGCCAGCAGCCGTGGGACAGGGATATCACCCGGGGAGCTGTTTTTT.

This clonotype was counted only a few times. The chain employs TRBV6-1 and TRBJ1-5; a possible D gene is TRBD1 (6 bases). The CDR3 is made up of 15 amino acids. V was cut by 6 bases and J by 5 bases, with 17 bases left in between. Looked up from germline, CDR1 is MNHNS and CDR2 is SASEGT. The CDR3 here is CASSHRVGADQPQHF. The CDR3, as DNA: TGTGCCAGCAGCCACAGGGTTGGGGCTGATCAGCCCCAGCATTTT.

This clonotype was seen more than once but under ten times. The chain uses TRBV30 and TRBJ2-2, with TRBD2 identical over 9 bases. In germline, CDR1 is GTSNPN, CDR2 SVGIG (reference sequence). After removal of 3 bases from V and 11 bases from J, the junction contained 10 bases not matched to a gene. CDR3 length equals 14 residues. The CDR3 nucleotides are TGTGCCTGGAGCGCTATGAAGCTAGCGGGAGAGCTGTTTTTT. It encodes CAWSAMKLAGELFF.

Only a few counts were recorded for this clonotype. The chain employs TRBV10-1 and TRBJ2-2; D uncertain. The CDR3 loop spans 13 amino acids. Germline V gene sequence: CDR1 WNHNN, CDR2 SYGVQD (reference sequence). Trimming stripped 2 bases from V and 5 bases from J, with 6 bases between. CDR3 nucleotides: TGCGCCAGCAGTGAGCGACCAACCGGGGAGCTGTTTTTT. Residues: CASSERPTGELFF.